The entry that follows covers one TCR beta chain sequence. This table comes from immunoSEQ multiplex PCR, and its TCRdb copy is limited to in-frame clones, with some not included. The repertoire holds about 22,000 clones, with over 75% as singletons. The data are from a study of CD4+ T cells in melanoma. With V trimmed by 0 bases and J by 4 bases, 8 bases remained unmatched. This CDR3 has 16 residues. Per the germline V gene, CDR1 is SGHRS and CDR2 is YFSETQ. The chain has TRBV5-1 and TRBJ1-1; TRBD1 agrees at 8 bases. Sequencing input: cells from a culture (not recorded whether cultured in vitro). The clonotype originates from a human donor with melanoma. The CDR3 region is CASSLASGQVSTEAFF. CDR3 DNA: TGCGCCAGCAGCTTGGCCTCGGGACAGGTATCCACTGAAGCTTTCTTT.